Reported below is one T cell receptor beta chain. Its antigen is not known. Profiling that covered TCR beta VDJ and CDR3 relied on genomic DNA as its template. TCRdb re-called the reads with MiXCR, one entry per CDR3 protein. Among roughly 200,000 distinct CDR3 sequences, approximately 60% were seen once, and the ten largest hold about 31%. This record comes from a study of CD8+CD57+ T cells in acquired aplastic anemia. As for the study in general: Sorted CD4+ and CD8+ cells gave a mean 3.2 ug DNA, range about 0.19 to 27.4 ug. Researchers reported that healthy donors averaged about 9.8 million reads for CD4+ cells.

V shed 6 bases, J shed 0 bases, and the junction held 4 bases outside the gene matches. This CDR3 has 15 amino acids. CDR1 is ENHRY, CDR2 SYGVKD, per germline. Study-level results: Patients and controls were not found to differ significantly in CD8+ Simpson's diversity.

This chain joins TRBV10-3 and TRBJ1-4; 7 nucleotides agree with TRBD1. Sample: sorted CD4+, CD8+, or CD8+CD57+ T cells (not recorded which) from PBMCs. This clonotype originated in a human donor in good health. This chain's CDR3 is CAIREGTATNEKLFF. The CDR3 DNA sequence: TGTGCCATCAGGGAGGGGACAGCAACTAATGAAAAACTGTTTTTT.